Listed here is a single TCR beta chain. Germline V gives CDR1 MDHEN, CDR2 SYDVKM. CDR3 length: 15 residues. V was shortened by 5 bases and J by 2 bases, with 14 bases between the two germline ends. This table comes from immunoSEQ multiplex PCR, and its TCRdb copy is limited to in-frame clones, with some not included. This repertoire shows 2 million to 3 million clones, 93% found once; its top ten account for about 0.39%. The data originate from a study of shared clonotypes between healthy human individuals. Sequences were obtained from naive CD4+ T cells from PBMCs. The subset was: CD45RA+ positively selected. The TCR was taken from a man in his late teens or twenties in good health. Some clones in this sample may be carry-over from other donors' samples. This chain joins TRBV28 and TRBJ2-3, with D hard to call. CDR3: CASSPSVRTTDTQYF. The CDR3 bases are TGTGCCAGCAGTCCCTCCGTGAGGACCACAGATACGCAGTATTTT.